This T cell receptor (beta chain) was sequenced during a study of blood T cell repertoires in COVID-19. Study-wide background: Sources were T cells, B-cell-depleted T cells, or PBMCs; the material itself was cDNA or gDNA.

As originally analysed: Estimation of nucleated cell counts was performed using reference gene primer amplification. Sequencing used immunoSEQ multiplex PCR; TCRdb keeps in-frame clones, though not all of them. V, J and clone size reflect that table, while D and trimming were determined from the DNA. Here the sample spans roughly 100,000 clones, 70% to 90% being singletons. The germline V gene encodes CDR1 SGHDT and CDR2 YYEEEE. The CDR3 is 13 residues long. Trimming cost V 2 bases and J 6 bases; bases outside gene matches: 5. Material: peripheral blood. The chain links TRBV5-6 to TRBJ2-7; the match to TRBD1 covers 7 bases. The receptor was derived from a man aged 80 or over with acute or convalescent COVID-19. CDR3 sequence: CASSLGRTGEQYF. The CDR3 nucleotides read TGTGCCAGCAGCTTAGGTAGGACAGGCGAGCAGTACTTC.